A single T cell receptor (beta chain) is shown here with its context. The CDR3 spans 15 residues. The V end was cut by 6 bases, the J end by 3 bases, with 15 bases between. The germline gives CDR1 MNHEY, CDR2 SVGAGI. Primers: 60 Vbeta forward and 13 Jbeta reverse. The method was immunoSEQ multiplex PCR; TCRdb's version includes in-frame clones alone and lacks a portion of them. The sample records roughly 120,000 clones, 60% to 75% being singletons. This sample stems from a study of cytomegalovirus exposure and HLA in healthy donors. For the study at large: When about 400 donors were genotyped, about 80% of them were found to fall in the Caucasian-associated ancestry cluster.

The source is a woman between 45 and 65 years old in good health and CMV-seropositive. The chain couples TRBV6-5 to TRBJ1-5, with D possibly TRBD1 on 6 matching bases. Sequenced: PBMCs. CDR3 bases: TGTGCCAGCAGACGACAGGCCTTCGACAATCAGCCCCAGCATTTT. As protein: CASRRQAFDNQPQHF.